The 12 T cell receptor beta chains reported below all come from one sample, sequenced in a study of blood T cells in healthy people across ages. A J-beta primer mix and a sample-barcoded 5' primer were used in a second PCR of about 7 to 11 cycles. TCRdb analysed the 5' RACE reads with MiXCR anew, one entry per CDR3 protein. The data contain 1.4 million or so distinct CDR3 sequences, less than 45% of them singletons. The sequenced material came from blood. Receptor source: a woman under 30 in good health.

This sequence joins TRBV9 and TRBJ2-5, with D perhaps assigned TRBD1 or TRBD2 (5 bases each). Germline V gene data show CDR1 as SGDLS and CDR2 as YYNGEE. CDR3 length: 14 amino acids. V lost 3 bases, J lost 1 base, and 10 bases lay in between. CDR3 region: CASSATGTQETQYF. The CDR3, as DNA: TGTGCCAGCAGCGCAACCGGGACCCAAGAGACCCAGTACTTC.

This clonotype was observed a handful of times. V is TRBV6-1 and J is TRBJ2-1, with 12 bases that match TRBD2. Near its end, the DNA agrees better with TRBJ2-7, so the J call may be wrong. The length of the CDR3 is 16 residues. CDR1 MNHNS and CDR2 SASEGT come from the germline V gene. The DNA of the CDR3 is TGTGCCAGCAATCCGACTAGCGGGGGATCCTACAATGAGCAGTACTTC. It encodes CASNPTSGGSYNEQYF.

This clonotype occurred a few times. V and J are TRBV7-9 and TRBJ1-2; TRBD1 is a possible D gene (5 bases). CDR1 and CDR2 from the germline V gene are SEHNR and FQNEAQ (reference sequence). CDR3 length: 15 residues. V was trimmed by 0 bases and J by 2 bases, leaving 10 bases between them. CDR3 DNA: TGTGCCAGCAGCTTAGCGAGGGACGGGAACTATGGCTACACCTTC. Protein: CASSLARDGNYGYTF.

The chain links TRBV29-1 to TRBJ1-1; perhaps TRBD1 as D (6 bases). The CDR3 totals 14 residues. V was shortened by 7 bases and J by 4 bases, with 19 bases between the two germline ends. Germline CDR1 reads SQVTM; CDR2 reads ANQGSEA. The CDR3 nucleotides are TGCAGCGCTGCCCGGGAGACAGGTGGCACTGAAGCTTTCTTT. Protein: CSAARETGGTEAFF.

This chain uses TRBV4-2 with TRBJ1-2; D remains ambiguous. CDR1 and CDR2 (germline): LGHNA, YNFKEQ. The V end was cut by 0 bases, the J end by 7 bases, with 9 bases between. There are 13 residues in the CDR3. The CDR3 region has the DNA TGTGCCAGCAGCCAAGAGGTAGGGCCTGGCTACACCTTC. Translation gives CASSQEVGPGYTF.

This sequence joins TRBV28 and TRBJ2-3; D is uncertain. The CDR3 spans 12 residues. Between the trimmed V and J ends, which lost 3 bases and 8 bases, there was a span of 9 bases. Germline V CDR1 and CDR2: MDHEN, SYDVKM. CDR3 DNA sequence: TGTGCCAGCAGTTTTCTATTTGGTACGCAGTATTTT. Translation: CASSFLFGTQYF.

This clonotype was found a few times. The chain couples TRBV11-2 to TRBJ2-1; TRBD2 agrees at 7 bases. The CDR3 extends over 16 amino acids. Looked up from germline, CDR1 is SGHAT and CDR2 is FQNNGV. The J segment lost 4 bases and the V segment lost 5 bases, leaving 11 bases of the junction unmatched. CDR3 region: CASSQGWGGTYNEQFF. CDR3 DNA: TGTGCCAGCAGCCAGGGTTGGGGGGGGACTTACAATGAGCAGTTCTTC.

The chain joins TRBV5-1 to TRBJ2-2; weak D call: TRBD2 (6 bases). The CDR3 totals 16 residues. Germline V CDR1 and CDR2: SGHRS, YFSETQ. V was cut by 4 bases and J by 2 bases, with 15 bases left in between. The CDR3 loop is CASSLRTNRNTGELFF. The CDR3 coding sequence is TGCGCCAGCAGCCTAAGGACTAACCGCAACACCGGGGAGCTGTTTTTT.

This clonotype was counted a few times. CDR3: CASSEGQGDQPQHF. The CDR3 DNA reads TGTGCCAGCAGTGAGGGACAGGGGGATCAGCCCCAGCATTTT. V and J are TRBV25-1 and TRBJ1-5; 11 bases align to TRBD1. The CDR3 has 14 residues. Trimming removed 3 bases from V and 5 bases from J; junction bases left unmatched: 0. Per germline, CDR1 MGHDK and CDR2 SYGVNS.

V usage is TRBV4-3 and J usage is TRBJ2-3, with D perhaps TRBD2 (5 bases). The germline gives CDR1 LGHNA, CDR2 YSLEER. The CDR3 is 14 residues long. The V end lost 4 bases, the J end lost 2 bases, and 10 bases lay between the germline ends. As DNA, the CDR3 is TGCGCCAGCAGCCCCTCGGGGTTCACAGATACGCAGTATTTT. This gives the protein CASSPSGFTDTQYF.

The chain has TRBV7-2 and TRBJ1-2; D is ambiguous. Trimming took 4 bases from V and 3 from J, leaving 6 bases between them. CDR1 is SGHTA and CDR2 is FQGNSA in the germline V gene. The CDR3 contains 12 residues. CDR3 sequence: CASSSYYYGYTF. CDR3 coding DNA: TGTGCCAGCAGCTCTTATTACTATGGCTACACCTTC.

CDR3 bases: TGCAGCGTGCACCGACTAGCACAAGAGACCCAGTACTTC. Residues: CSVHRLAQETQYF. This rearrangement joins TRBV29-1 to TRBJ2-5, with 7 bases fitting TRBD2. Germline loops: CDR1 SQVTM, CDR2 ANQGSEA. There are 13 residues in the CDR3. V shed 6 bases and J 2 bases; nucleotides not matched to a gene: 6.